A single sample is the source of the 23 T cell receptor beta chains below, sequenced in a study of post-analysis software for immune sequencing data. Overall study findings and caveats: Five TRBV segments, including TRBV5-6, TRBV5-1 and TRBV20-1, were more frequent in patients than controls.

These receptors have no known antigen. Each TCR beta cDNA library carried unique molecular identifiers. TCRdb recomputed calls from the PCR reads with MiXCR, one row per CDR3 protein. The sample shows some 800,000 distinct CDR3 sequences, about 45% of them seen only once. The sequenced material came from blood. The receptors here all came from a girl under 18 with multiple sclerosis.

This clonotype showed up just once. Being one base from a much bigger clone, this may be a read error. The rearrangement links TRBV24-1 to TRBJ1-2; D is possibly TRBD1 (5 bases). The CDR3 runs to 12 residues. Germline lookup yields CDR1 KGHDR and CDR2 SFDVKD. CDR3 DNA sequence: TGTACCACCAGTGGAGGAGGGGCTGGCTACACCTTC. It codes for CTTSGGGAGYTF.

The chain has TRBV12-3 or TRBV12-4 and TRBJ1-2, with D tentatively TRBD1 (5 bases). Trimming removed 3 bases from V and 1 base from J, with 9 bases in between. CDR3 length: 14 residues. Here the CDR3 DNA reads TGTGCCAGCAGTTTGGCGACAGTTAACTATGGCTACACCTTC. Amino acid sequence: CASSLATVNYGYTF.

The chain has TRBV15 and TRBJ1-1, with 9 bases identical to TRBD1. J was trimmed by 3 bases and V by 6 bases; bases with no gene match: 14. CDR3 length: 17 amino acids. Per germline, CDR1 LNHNV and CDR2 YYDKDF (reference sequence). DNA for the CDR3: TGTGCCACCAGTAAAAATAAACAGGGGGCGTCCGACACTGAAGCTTTCTTT. It is translated as CATSKNKQGASDTEAFF.

This clonotype was seen more than once but under ten times. The chain is built from TRBV29-1 and TRBJ2-3; a weak D match, TRBD1 (5 bases). The CDR3 length is 15 residues. Germline-derived CDR1 and CDR2 are SQVTM and ANQGSEA. The CDR3 sequence: CTSTSTADSTDTQYF. The CDR3 region has the DNA TGCACATCAACCTCGACAGCAGATAGCACAGATACGCAGTATTTT.

This rearrangement joins TRBV5-1 to TRBJ2-1, with 7 bases that match TRBD1. The germline V gene encodes CDR1 SGHRS and CDR2 YFSETQ. The CDR3 contains 13 residues. With 7 bases clipped from V and 7 bases from J, the junction kept 8 bases outside the gene matches. CDR3 nucleotides: TGCGCCAGCCGACGACAGGGTATGAATGAGCAGTTCTTC. It yields the protein CASRRQGMNEQFF. Supplemented by reference TRBV5-1 and TRBJ2-1, the full variable domain reads KAGVTQTPRYLIKTRGQQVTLSCSPISGHRSVSWYQQTPGQGLQFLFEYFSETQRNKGNFPGRFSGRQFSNSRSEMNVSTLELGDSALYLCASRRQGMNEQFFGPGTRLTVL.

The V gene is TRBV20-1, the J gene TRBJ1-5, with a weak D call TRBD1 (5 bases). The CDR3 contains 15 residues. Trimming removed 3 bases from V and 0 bases from J, with 12 bases in between. Germline values: CDR1 DFQATT, CDR2 SNEGSKA (reference sequence). The CDR3 sequence: CSARGERYSNQPQHF. CDR3 nucleotide sequence: TGCAGTGCTAGGGGGGAGAGGTATAGCAATCAGCCCCAGCATTTT.

This rearrangement joins TRBV29-1 to TRBJ2-7; maybe TRBD2 (6 bases). Germline CDR1 and CDR2: SQVTM and ANQGSEA. The CDR3 extends over 16 amino acids. Trimming stripped 6 bases from V and 4 bases from J, with 25 bases between. CDR3 sequence: CSVTGEFGPGGYEQYF. The CDR3 bases are TGCAGCGTCACGGGGGAATTCGGCCCAGGAGGGTACGAGCAGTACTTC.

This clonotype was counted only a few times. The V and J genes are TRBV14 and TRBJ2-7, with a tentative D call TRBD2 (5 bases). This CDR3 spans 15 amino acids. V lost 0 bases, J lost 0 bases, and 9 bases lay in between. Per germline, CDR1 SGHDN and CDR2 FVKESK. The CDR3 loop reads CASSQDPRGSYEQYF. The DNA for the CDR3 is TGTGCCAGCAGCCAAGATCCACGGGGCTCCTACGAGCAGTACTTC.

The CDR3 region is CASSASYNSPLHF. CDR3 DNA: TGTGCCAGCAGCGCCAGCTATAATTCACCCCTCCACTTT. The chain has TRBV7-2 and TRBJ1-6; the D is unclear. The germline V gene encodes CDR1 SGHTA and CDR2 FQGNSA. Trimming removed 5 bases at V and 3 bases at J, with 5 bases between. The CDR3 extends over 13 amino acids.

This clonotype was detected only a few times. V is TRBV6-6 and J is TRBJ2-4; D remains ambiguous. V was pared by 4 bases and J by 0 bases, with 16 bases between. Germline CDR1 and CDR2: MNHNY and SVGAGI (reference sequence). The CDR3 runs to 17 residues. CDR3 sequence reads: CASSLVSDNLAKNIQYF. The CDR3 DNA reads TGTGCCAGCAGTTTAGTATCAGATAACCTAGCCAAAAACATTCAGTACTTC.

J is TRBJ2-1 and V is TRBV6-1; TRBD1 or TRBD2 may be the D gene (6 bases each). Germline loops: CDR1 MNHNS, CDR2 SASEGT. The CDR3 consists of 21 residues. Trimming pared 9 bases from V and 2 bases from J, leaving 35 bases between. The CDR3 sequence: CASFTTGGLATRKGAYNEQFF. The CDR3, as DNA: TGTGCCAGTTTCACCACGGGTGGGCTAGCGACTAGAAAGGGGGCCTACAATGAGCAGTTCTTC.

This clonotype showed up just a few times. The V and J genes are TRBV29-1 and TRBJ2-1; no reliable D call. The CDR3 loop spans 11 amino acids. Germline V gene lookup returns CDR1 SQVTM and CDR2 ANQGSEA. Trimming shortened V by 0 bases and J by 7 bases, and 4 bases separated the two germline ends. CDR3 DNA: TGCAGCGTTGAAGACGGGAATGAGCAGTTCTTC. This encodes CSVEDGNEQFF.

The V call is TRBV4-1, the J call TRBJ1-4; D possibly corresponds to TRBD1 (5 bases). This CDR3 comprises 15 residues. Between the trimmed V and J ends, which lost 0 bases and 4 bases, there was a span of 9 bases. CDR1 and CDR2 from the germline V gene are MGHRA and YSYEKL. The CDR3 bases are TGCGCCAGCAGCCAAGACCAGGGAAATAATGAAAAACTGTTTTTT. This gives the protein CASSQDQGNNEKLFF.

In this sample, this clonotype turned up a few times. The chain joins TRBV3-1 to TRBJ2-7; 7 bases line up with TRBD2. Germline loops: CDR1 LGHDT, CDR2 YNNKEL (reference sequence). This CDR3 has 16 amino acids. V shed 1 base and J 2 bases; nucleotides not matched to a gene: 8. The CDR3 nucleotides read TGTGCCAGCAGCCAAGTGACGGCGGGGAGGGCCTACGAGCAGTACTTC. Residues: CASSQVTAGRAYEQYF.

In this sample, this clonotype turned up a few times. The rearrangement uses TRBV5-1 and TRBJ1-2; 10 nucleotides align to TRBD1. The CDR3 consists of 15 residues. The V segment lost 4 bases and the J segment 4 bases; nucleotides outside the gene matches: 7. The germline V gene has CDR1 SGHRS and CDR2 YFSETQ. DNA of the CDR3: TGCGCCAGCAGCCCACCGACAGGGGGCCTCTATGGCTACACCTTC. Its translation: CASSPPTGGLYGYTF.

The rearrangement uses TRBV7-9 and TRBJ1-2; D remains unclear. V was clipped by 5 bases and J by 2 bases, with 15 bases between them. Germline CDR1 SEHNR, CDR2 FQNEAQ (reference sequence). The CDR3 contains 15 residues. The CDR3 is CASSPSRQANYGYTF. Here the CDR3 DNA reads TGTGCCAGCAGCCCATCCCGCCAGGCGAACTATGGCTACACCTTC.

V usage is TRBV4-1 and J usage is TRBJ2-1; D is possibly TRBD1 (6 bases). Germline V CDR1 and CDR2: MGHRA, YSYEKL. V was shortened by 0 bases and J by 7 bases, with 13 bases between the two germline ends. The CDR3 is 15 amino acids. CDR3 sequence reads: CASSQDPTRGNEQFF. CDR3 sequence (DNA): TGCGCCAGCAGCCAAGATCCAACTAGGGGGAATGAGCAGTTCTTC.

This chain joins TRBV4-1 and TRBJ2-5; D may be TRBD2 (6 bases). TRBJ2-7 explains the end of the DNA better; the J call may be wrong. CDR3 length: 15 amino acids. CDR1 is MGHRA, CDR2 YSYEKL, per germline. The CDR3 DNA is TGCGCCAGCAGCCAAGGTGCGGGACGGGCCTACGAGCAGTACTTC. Translated: CASSQGAGRAYEQYF.

The rearrangement links TRBV7-2 to TRBJ2-5; 10 bases match TRBD1. The assigned J gene may be wrong: the sequence end matches TRBJ2-7 better. There are 14 residues in the CDR3. Germline-derived CDR1 and CDR2 are SGHTA and FQGNSA. CDR3 DNA: TGTGCCAGCAGCACGCGGGACAGGGGATCCGAGCAGTACTTC. Translated: CASSTRDRGSEQYF.

This clonotype was detected only once. The chain is built from TRBV20-1 and TRBJ2-1; 8 bases agree with TRBD2. The CDR3 length is 15 residues. Looked up from germline, CDR1 is DFQATT and CDR2 is SNEGSKA (reference sequence). CDR3 sequence reads: CSAGDWLAGNSEQFF. The CDR3 bases are TGCAGCGCTGGAGATTGGCTAGCGGGTAATAGTGAGCAGTTCTTC.

The DNA of the CDR3 is TGCGCCAGCAGCGAGTTGGAAGAGACCCAGTACTTC. It codes for CASSELEETQYF. The genes are TRBV5-1 and TRBJ2-5; no clear D. Trimming shortened V by 4 bases and J by 3 bases, and 7 bases separated the two germline ends. Germline V gene lookup returns CDR1 SGHRS and CDR2 YFSETQ. The CDR3 consists of 12 residues.

On this clonotype itself: A read error is possible here, since a much larger clone lies one base away. The chain uses TRBV10-3 and TRBJ2-3, with TRBD1 matching 7 bases. CDR3 length: 13 residues. Per the germline V gene, CDR1 is ENHRY and CDR2 is SYGVKD. Germline trimming cut 6 bases from V and 2 bases from J; bases unmatched to any gene: 2. The CDR3 coding sequence is TGTGCCATCAGGGGACAGCTCACAGATACGCAGTATTTT. The encoded protein is CAIRGQLTDTQYF.

This clonotype was observed a few times. The genes are TRBV20-1 and TRBJ2-1; 11 nucleotides match TRBD2. Germline V gene data show CDR1 as DFQATT and CDR2 as SNEGSKA (reference sequence). CDR3 length: 21 amino acids. J lost 0 bases, V lost 1 base, and 17 bases had no gene match. As DNA, the CDR3 is TGCAGTGCTAGAGTCGCCCCCGGGACTAGCGGAGCCAAGGTCTCCTACAATGAGCAGTTCTTC. It yields the protein CSARVAPGTSGAKVSYNEQFF.